This TCR beta chain stems from a study of CD8+ T cells in alopecia areata (dated by TCRdb to 2017 to 2018). As for the study more broadly: The study used high-throughput TCRbeta sequencing to examine T cell clonal expansion in alopecia areata, in both the C3H/HeJ mouse model and human patients. Human TCRbeta sequencing covered scalp tissue and sorted CD4+ and CD8+ peripheral blood T cells from patchy and totalis/universalis alopecia areata patients and healthy controls. Scalp clonality was compared among normal scalp (n=4), patchy alopecia areata scalp (n=8), and alopecia totalis/universalis scalp (n=8). RNA came from the PAXgene miRNA kit for fixed scalp, the miRNeasy kit for PBMCs, and the RNeasy kit for mouse skin. TCRbeta CDR3 regions were amplified by immunoSEQ multiplex PCR with 35 Vbeta forward and 13 Jbeta reverse primers.

Regarding this clone: The target of this receptor is not known. No base-level quality is on record; no much larger clone is a single base apart.

The study at large found these results: Resident alphabeta T cells in normal human skin are also sequenced, complicating scalp TCR repertoire analysis, unlike mouse skin dominated by gammadelta T cells. TCR sequences shared between patients were less clear than in mice, possibly partly because of HLA diversity in the patient population. Compared with normal scalp, lesional scalp had higher clonality and more expanded CD8+ clones, particularly in alopecia totalis/universalis, a pattern that suggests antigenic drive.

Library preparation used the immunoSEQ multiplex PCR assay. RNA was extracted from all samples and reverse transcribed into cDNA, which served as template for TCR sequencing. SuperScript III was used for first-strand cDNA synthesis, primed with a 2:1 mix of oligo-dT and random hexamers. A synthetic immune receptor repertoire was used to assess amplification bias, and residual bias was removed computationally. The authors processed their data as follows. Raw reads were preprocessed to remove errors, and CDR3 was defined by IMGT conventions from the conserved cysteine to phenylalanine. Clonality was computed as 1 minus the Shannon entropy, with the entropy normalized by log2 of the number of productive unique TCRs. Whether scalp clones were CD4 or CD8 was inferred by matching scalp TCRbeta sequences against CD4 and CD8 repertoires sorted from blood. This immuneACCESS table, as held by TCRdb, lists in-frame sequences with V and J called but not all clones. Of the missing ones, under half trace to an unresolved V gene in checked studies; the others have no known cause. The V and J calls and clone size are taken from that table; D and trimming were inferred from the DNA. The sample table records about 34,000 clones; 65% to 80% of these occur just once. The ten top clones hold roughly a fifth of the sample.

Lesional scalp punch biopsies and peripheral blood were collected from alopecia areata patients. After PBMCs were isolated by density centrifugation and stained for CD3, CD4 and CD8, a FACSAria was used to sort CD4+ and CD8+ T cells. Alopecia areata patients who were not treated were recruited through a multicenter biomarker study. In four or five patients from the biomarker study, the blood CD8+ T cells went through an additional sort into NKG2D-low and NKG2D-high fractions. The sequenced sample was NKG2D-low CD8+ T cells sorted from blood. According to the study, the label for this sample's cell subset or site signals: sorted CD8+ NKG2D-low blood T cells. This TCR was sampled from a human donor with alopecia areata.

The bases read TGTGCCAGCAGTTACGGGGCCGACTATCAAGAGACCCAGTACTTC. Its protein reads: CASSYGADYQETQYF. The rearrangement combines TRBV6-5 with TRBJ2-5; the D gene assignment is perhaps TRBD1 or TRBD2, with each matching 5 bases. Reading the germline V gene gives CDR1 MNHEY and CDR2 SVGAGI. V and J are truncated by 2 bases and 2 bases respectively, leaving an intervening sequence of 12 bases. The CDR3, cysteine through phenylalanine, is 15 amino acids long. Only the CDR3 region is kept as DNA, spanning 45 bases read in frame from base 1.